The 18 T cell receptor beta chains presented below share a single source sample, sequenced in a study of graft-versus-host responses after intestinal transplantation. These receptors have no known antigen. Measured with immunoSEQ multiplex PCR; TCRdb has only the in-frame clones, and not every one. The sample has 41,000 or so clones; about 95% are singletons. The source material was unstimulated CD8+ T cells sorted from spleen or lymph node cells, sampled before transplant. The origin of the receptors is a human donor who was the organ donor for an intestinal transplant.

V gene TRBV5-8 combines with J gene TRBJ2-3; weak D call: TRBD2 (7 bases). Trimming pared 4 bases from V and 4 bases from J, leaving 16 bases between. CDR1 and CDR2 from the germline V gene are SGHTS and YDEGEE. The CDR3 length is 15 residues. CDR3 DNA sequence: TGTGCCAGCAGCCCCGCCCGGGGGGCGGCAGATACGCAGTATTTT. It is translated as CASSPARGAADTQYF. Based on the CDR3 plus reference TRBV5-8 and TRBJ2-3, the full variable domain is EAGVTQSPTHLIKTRGQQATLRCSPISGHTSVYWYQQALGLGLQFLLWYDEGEERNRGNFPPRFSGRQFPNYSSELNVNALELEDSALYLCASSPARGAADTQYFGPGTRLTVL.

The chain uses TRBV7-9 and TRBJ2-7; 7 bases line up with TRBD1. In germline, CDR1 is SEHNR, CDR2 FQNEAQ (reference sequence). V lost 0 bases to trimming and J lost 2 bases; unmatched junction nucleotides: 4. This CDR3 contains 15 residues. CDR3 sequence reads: CASSLAWDRPYEQYF. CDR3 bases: TGTGCCAGCAGCTTAGCCTGGGACAGACCCTACGAGCAGTACTTC.

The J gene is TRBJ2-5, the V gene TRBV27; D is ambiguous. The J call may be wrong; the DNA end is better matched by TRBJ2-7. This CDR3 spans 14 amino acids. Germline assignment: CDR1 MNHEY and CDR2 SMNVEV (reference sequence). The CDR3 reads CASSLSRNFYEQYF. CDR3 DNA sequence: TGTGCCAGCAGCCTATCACGGAACTTCTACGAGCAGTACTTC.

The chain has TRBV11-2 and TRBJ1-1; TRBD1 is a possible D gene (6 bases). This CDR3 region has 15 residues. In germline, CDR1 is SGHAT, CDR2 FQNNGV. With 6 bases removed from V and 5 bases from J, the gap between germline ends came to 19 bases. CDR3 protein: CASRQDFGGRTEAFF. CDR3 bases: TGTGCCAGCAGACAAGATTTCGGGGGGCGGACTGAAGCTTTCTTT.

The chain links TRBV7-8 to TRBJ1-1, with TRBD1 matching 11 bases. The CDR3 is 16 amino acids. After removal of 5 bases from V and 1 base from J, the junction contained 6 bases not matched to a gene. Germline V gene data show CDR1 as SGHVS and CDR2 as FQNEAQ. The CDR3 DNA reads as TGTGCCAGCAGCCCTCGGACAGGGGGCGAGAACACTGAAGCTTTCTTT. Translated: CASSPRTGGENTEAFF.

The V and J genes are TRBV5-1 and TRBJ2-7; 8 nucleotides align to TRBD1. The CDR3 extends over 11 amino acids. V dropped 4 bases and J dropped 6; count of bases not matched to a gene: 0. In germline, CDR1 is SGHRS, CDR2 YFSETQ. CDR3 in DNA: TGCGCCAGCAGCACAGGGGGCGAGCAGTACTTC. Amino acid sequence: CASSTGGEQYF.

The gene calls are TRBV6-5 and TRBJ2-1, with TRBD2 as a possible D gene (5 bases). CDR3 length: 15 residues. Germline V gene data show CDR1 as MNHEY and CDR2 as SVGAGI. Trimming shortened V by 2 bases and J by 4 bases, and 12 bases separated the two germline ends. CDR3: CASSYAHGMYNEQFF. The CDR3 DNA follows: TGTGCCAGCAGTTACGCCCACGGGATGTACAATGAGCAGTTCTTC.

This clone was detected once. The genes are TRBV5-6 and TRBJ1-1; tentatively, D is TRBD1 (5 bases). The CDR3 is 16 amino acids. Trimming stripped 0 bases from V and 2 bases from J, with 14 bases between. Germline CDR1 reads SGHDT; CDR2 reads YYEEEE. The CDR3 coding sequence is TGTGCCAGCAGCTTGGCCCAGGGTTATCTCAACACTGAAGCTTTCTTT. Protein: CASSLAQGYLNTEAFF.

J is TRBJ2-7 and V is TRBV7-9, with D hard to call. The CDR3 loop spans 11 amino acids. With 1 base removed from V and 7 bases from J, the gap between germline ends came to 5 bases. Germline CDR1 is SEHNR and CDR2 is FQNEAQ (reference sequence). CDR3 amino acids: CASSLGQEQYF. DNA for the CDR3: TGTGCCAGCAGCTTAGGGCAGGAGCAGTACTTC.

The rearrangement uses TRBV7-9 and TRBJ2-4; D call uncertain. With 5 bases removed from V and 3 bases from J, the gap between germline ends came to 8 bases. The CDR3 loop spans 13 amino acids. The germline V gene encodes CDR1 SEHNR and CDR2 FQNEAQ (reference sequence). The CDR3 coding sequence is TGTGCCAGCAGCCTGAGCCTCAAAAACATTCAGTACTTC. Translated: CASSLSLKNIQYF.

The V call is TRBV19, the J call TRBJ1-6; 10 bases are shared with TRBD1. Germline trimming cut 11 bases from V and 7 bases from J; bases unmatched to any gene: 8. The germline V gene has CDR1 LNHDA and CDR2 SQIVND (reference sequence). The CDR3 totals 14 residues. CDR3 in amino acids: CAGDRGLGNSPLHF. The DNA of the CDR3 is TGTGCCGGAGACAGGGGGCTAGGGAATTCACCCCTCCACTTT. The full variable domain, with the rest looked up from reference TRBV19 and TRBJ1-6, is DGGITQSPKYLFRKEGQNVTLSCEQNLNHDAMYWYRQDPGQGLRLIYYSQIVNDFQKGDIAEGYSVSREKKESFPLTVTSAQKNPTAFYLCAGDRGLGNSPLHFGNGTRLTVT.

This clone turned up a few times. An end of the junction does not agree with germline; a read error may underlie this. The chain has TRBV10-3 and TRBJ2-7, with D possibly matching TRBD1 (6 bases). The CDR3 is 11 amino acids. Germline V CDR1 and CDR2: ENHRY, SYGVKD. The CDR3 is CAISEAGDFDF. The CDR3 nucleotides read TGTGCCATCAGTGAGGCAGGGGATTTCGACTTC.

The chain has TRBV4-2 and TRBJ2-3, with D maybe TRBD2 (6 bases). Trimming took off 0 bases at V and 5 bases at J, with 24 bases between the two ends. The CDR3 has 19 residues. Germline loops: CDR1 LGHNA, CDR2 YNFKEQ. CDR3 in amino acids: CASSQDGPHRDWTIDTQYF. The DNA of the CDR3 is TGTGCCAGCAGCCAAGATGGGCCCCACCGGGACTGGACTATAGATACGCAGTATTTT.

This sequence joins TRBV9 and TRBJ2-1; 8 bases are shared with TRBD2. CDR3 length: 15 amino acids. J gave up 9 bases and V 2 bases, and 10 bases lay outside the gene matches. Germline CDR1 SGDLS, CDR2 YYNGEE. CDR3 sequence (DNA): TGTGCCAGCAGCGTTACACTAGCGGAACTCGGTGAGCAGTTCTTC. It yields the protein CASSVTLAELGEQFF.

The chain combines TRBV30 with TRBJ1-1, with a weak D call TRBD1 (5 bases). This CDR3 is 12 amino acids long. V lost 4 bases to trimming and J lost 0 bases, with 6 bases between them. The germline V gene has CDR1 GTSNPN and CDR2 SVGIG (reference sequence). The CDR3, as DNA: TGTGCCTGGAACAGGTTGAACACTGAAGCTTTCTTT. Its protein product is CAWNRLNTEAFF.

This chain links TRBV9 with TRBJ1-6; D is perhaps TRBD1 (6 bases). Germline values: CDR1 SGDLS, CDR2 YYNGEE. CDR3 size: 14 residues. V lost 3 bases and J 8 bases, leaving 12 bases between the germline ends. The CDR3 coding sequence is TGTGCCAGCAGCGAGGGGGAGTTGGATTCACCCCTCCACTTT. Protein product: CASSEGELDSPLHF.

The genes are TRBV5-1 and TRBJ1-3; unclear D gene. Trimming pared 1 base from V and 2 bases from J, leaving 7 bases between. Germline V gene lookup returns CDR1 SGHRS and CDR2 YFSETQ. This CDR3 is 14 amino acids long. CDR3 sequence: CASSLTGAGNTIYF. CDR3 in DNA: TGCGCCAGCAGCTTGACCGGGGCTGGAAACACCATATATTTT.

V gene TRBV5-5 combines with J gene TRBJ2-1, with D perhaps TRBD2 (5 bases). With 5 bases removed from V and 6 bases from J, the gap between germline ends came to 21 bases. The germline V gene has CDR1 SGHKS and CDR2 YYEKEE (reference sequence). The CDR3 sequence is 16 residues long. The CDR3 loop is CASRPDGEVPLNEQFF. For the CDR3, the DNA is TGTGCCAGCAGACCCGACGGGGAAGTACCCCTCAATGAGCAGTTCTTC. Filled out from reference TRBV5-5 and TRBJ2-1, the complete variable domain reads DAGVTQSPTHLIKTRGQQVTLRCSPISGHKSVSWYQQVLGQGPQFIFQYYEKEERGRGNFPDRFSARQFPNYSSELNVNALLLGDSALYLCASRPDGEVPLNEQFFGPGTRLTVL.